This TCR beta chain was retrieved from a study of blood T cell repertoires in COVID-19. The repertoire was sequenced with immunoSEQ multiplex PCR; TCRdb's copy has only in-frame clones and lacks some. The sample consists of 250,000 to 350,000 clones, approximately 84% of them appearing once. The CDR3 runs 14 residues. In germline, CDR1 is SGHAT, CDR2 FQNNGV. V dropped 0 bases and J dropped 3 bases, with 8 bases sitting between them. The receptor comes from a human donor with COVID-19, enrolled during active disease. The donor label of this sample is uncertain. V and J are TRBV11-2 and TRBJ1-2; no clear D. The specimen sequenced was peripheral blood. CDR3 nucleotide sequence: TGTGCCAGCAGCTTAGATGTACGGGACTATGGCTACACCTTC. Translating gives CASSLDVRDYGYTF.